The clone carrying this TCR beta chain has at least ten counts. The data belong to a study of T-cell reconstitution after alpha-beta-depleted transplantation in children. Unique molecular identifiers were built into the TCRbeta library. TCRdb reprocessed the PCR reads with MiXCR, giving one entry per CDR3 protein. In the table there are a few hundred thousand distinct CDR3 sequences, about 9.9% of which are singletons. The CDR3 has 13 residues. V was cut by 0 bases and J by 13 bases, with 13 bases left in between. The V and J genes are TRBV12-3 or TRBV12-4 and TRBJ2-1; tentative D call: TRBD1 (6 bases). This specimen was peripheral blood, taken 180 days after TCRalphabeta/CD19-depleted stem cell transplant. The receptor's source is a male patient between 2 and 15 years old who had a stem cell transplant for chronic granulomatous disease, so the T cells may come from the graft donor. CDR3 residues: CASSLALRGGQFF. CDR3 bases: TGTGCCAGCAGTTTAGCGCTCAGGGGCGGTCAGTTCTTC.